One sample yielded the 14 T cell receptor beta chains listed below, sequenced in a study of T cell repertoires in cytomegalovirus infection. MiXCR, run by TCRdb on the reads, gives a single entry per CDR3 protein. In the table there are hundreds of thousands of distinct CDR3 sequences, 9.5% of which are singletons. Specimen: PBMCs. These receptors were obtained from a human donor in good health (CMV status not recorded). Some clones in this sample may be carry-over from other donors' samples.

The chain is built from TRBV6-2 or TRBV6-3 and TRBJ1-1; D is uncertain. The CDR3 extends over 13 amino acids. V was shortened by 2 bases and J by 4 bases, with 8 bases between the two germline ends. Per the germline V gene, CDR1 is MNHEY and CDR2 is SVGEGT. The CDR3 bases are TGTGCCAGCAGTTACGAACATTTCACTGAAGCTTTCTTT. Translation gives CASSYEHFTEAFF.

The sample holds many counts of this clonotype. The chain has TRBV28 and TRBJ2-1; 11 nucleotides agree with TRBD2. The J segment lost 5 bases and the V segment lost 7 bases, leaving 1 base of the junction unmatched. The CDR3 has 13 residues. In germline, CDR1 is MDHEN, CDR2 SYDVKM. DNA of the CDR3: TGTGCCAGCAATAGCGGGGGGGACAATGAGCAGTTCTTC. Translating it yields CASNSGGDNEQFF.

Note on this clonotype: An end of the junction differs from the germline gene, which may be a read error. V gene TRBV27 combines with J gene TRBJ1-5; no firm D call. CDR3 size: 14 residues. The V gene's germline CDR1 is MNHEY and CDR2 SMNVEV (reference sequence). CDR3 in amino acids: CATRSHGGNQPQHF. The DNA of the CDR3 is TGCGCTACCCGTTCCCACGGGGGCAATCAGCCCCAGCATTTT.

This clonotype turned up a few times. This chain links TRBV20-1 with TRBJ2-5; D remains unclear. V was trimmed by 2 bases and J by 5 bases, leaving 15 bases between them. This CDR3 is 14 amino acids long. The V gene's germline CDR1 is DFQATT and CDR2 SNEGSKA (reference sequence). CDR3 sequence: CSARSMGGAETQYF. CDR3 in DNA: TGCAGTGCTAGATCCATGGGCGGTGCGGAGACCCAGTACTTC.

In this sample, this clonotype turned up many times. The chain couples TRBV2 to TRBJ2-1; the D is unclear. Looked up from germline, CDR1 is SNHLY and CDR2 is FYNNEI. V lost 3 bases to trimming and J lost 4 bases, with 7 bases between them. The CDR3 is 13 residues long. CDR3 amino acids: CASSDLGYNEQFF. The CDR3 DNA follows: TGTGCCAGCAGTGATTTGGGGTACAATGAGCAGTTCTTC.

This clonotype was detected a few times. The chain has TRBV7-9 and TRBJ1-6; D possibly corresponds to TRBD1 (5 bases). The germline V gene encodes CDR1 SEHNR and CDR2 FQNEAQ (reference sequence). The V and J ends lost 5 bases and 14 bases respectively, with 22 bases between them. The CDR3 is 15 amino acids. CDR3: CASSPAGTELRALHF. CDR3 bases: TGTGCCAGCAGCCCAGCCGGGACGGAGCTGAGGGCCCTCCACTTT.

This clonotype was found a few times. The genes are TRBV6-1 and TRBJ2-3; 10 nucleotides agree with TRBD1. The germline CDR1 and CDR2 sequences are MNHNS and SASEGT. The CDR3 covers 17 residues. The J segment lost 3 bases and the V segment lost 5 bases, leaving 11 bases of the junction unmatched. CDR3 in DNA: TGTGCCAGCAGTTCAATCCCGGGACAGGGGAATACAGATACGCAGTATTTT. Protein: CASSSIPGQGNTDTQYF.

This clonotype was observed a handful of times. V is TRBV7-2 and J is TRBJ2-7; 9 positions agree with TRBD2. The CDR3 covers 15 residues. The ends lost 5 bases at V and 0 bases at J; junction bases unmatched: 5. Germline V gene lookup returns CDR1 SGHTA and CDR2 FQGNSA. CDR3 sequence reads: CASSLSGRISYEQYF. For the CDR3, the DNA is TGTGCCAGCAGCCTTAGCGGGAGAATCTCCTACGAGCAGTACTTC. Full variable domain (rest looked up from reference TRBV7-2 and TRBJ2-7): GAGVSQSPSNKVTEKGKDVELRCDPISGHTALYWYRQSLGQGLEFLIYFQGNSAPDKSGLPSDRFSAERTGGSVSTLTIQRTQQEDSAVYLCASSLSGRISYEQYFGPGTRLTVT.

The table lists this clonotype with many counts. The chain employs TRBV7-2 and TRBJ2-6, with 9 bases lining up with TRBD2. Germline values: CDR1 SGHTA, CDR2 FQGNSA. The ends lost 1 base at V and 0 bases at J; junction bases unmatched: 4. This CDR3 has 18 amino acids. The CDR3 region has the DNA TGTGCCAGCAGCTTAGGACTAGCGGAAAACTCTGGGGCCAACGTCCTGACTTTC. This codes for CASSLGLAENSGANVLTF. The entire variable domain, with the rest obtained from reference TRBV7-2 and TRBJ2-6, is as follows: GAGVSQSPSNKVTEKGKDVELRCDPISGHTALYWYRQSLGQGLEFLIYFQGNSAPDKSGLPSDRFSAERTGGSVSTLTIQRTQQEDSAVYLCASSLGLAENSGANVLTFGAGSRLTVL.

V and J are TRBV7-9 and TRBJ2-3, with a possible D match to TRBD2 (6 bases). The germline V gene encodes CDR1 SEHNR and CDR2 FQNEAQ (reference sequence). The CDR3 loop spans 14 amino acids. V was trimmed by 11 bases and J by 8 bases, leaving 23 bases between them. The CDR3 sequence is CAHGGLDGGSTQYF. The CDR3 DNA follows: TGTGCCCACGGAGGGCTAGATGGGGGAAGTACGCAGTATTTT. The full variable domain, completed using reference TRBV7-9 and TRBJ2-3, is DTGVSQNPRHKITKRGQNVTFRCDPISEHNRLYWYRQTLGQGPEFLTYFQNEAQLEKSRLLSDRFSAERPKGSFSTLEIQRTEQGDSAMYLCAHGGLDGGSTQYFGPGTRLTVL.

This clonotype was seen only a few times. CDR3 DNA: TGTGCCAGCACCTCGGACAGGGTTGCTTTAACCGGGGAGCTGTTTTTT. Encoded protein: CASTSDRVALTGELFF. The chain combines TRBV6-2 or TRBV6-3 with TRBJ2-2; 8 bases map to TRBD1. Germline CDR1 reads MNHEY; CDR2 reads SVGEGT. The CDR3 extends over 16 amino acids. V dropped 7 bases and J dropped 5; count of bases not matched to a gene: 12.

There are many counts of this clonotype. CDR3 DNA sequence: TGTGCCAGCAGTTTTGGCAGACGTTGGCACACCATATATTTT. The encoded protein is CASSFGRRWHTIYF. The genes are TRBV12-3 or TRBV12-4 and TRBJ1-3; D gene uncertain. There are 14 residues in the CDR3. The V and J ends lost 3 bases and 8 bases respectively, with 14 bases between them.

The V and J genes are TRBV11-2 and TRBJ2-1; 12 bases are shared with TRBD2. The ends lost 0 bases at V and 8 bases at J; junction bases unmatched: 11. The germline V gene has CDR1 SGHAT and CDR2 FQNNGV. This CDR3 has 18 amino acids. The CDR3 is CASSLDPASGRAFDEQFF. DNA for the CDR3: TGTGCCAGCAGCTTAGATCCCGCTAGCGGGAGGGCCTTCGATGAGCAGTTCTTC.

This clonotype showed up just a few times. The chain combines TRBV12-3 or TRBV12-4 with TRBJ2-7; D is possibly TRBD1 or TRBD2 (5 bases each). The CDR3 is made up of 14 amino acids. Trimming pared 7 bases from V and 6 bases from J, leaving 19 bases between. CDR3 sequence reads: CASTPGTPSSEQYF. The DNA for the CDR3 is TGTGCCAGCACCCCAGGGACCCCAAGTTCCGAGCAGTACTTC.